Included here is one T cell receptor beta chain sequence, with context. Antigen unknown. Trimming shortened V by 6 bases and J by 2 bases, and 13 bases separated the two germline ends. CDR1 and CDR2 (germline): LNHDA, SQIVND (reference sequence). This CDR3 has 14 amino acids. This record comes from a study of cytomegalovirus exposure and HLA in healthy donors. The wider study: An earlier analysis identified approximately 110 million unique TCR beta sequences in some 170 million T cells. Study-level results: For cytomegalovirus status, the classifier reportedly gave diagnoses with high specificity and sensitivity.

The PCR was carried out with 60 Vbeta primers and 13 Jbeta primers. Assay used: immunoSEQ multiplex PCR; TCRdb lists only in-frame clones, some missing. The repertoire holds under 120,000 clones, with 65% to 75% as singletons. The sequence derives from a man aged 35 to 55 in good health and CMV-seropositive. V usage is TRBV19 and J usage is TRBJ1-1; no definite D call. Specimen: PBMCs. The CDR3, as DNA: TGTGCCAGTAGGCCCGACGACTACAACACTGAAGCTTTCTTT. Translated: CASRPDDYNTEAFF. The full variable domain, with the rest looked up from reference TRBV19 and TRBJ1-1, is DGGITQSPKYLFRKEGQNVTLSCEQNLNHDAMYWYRQDPGQGLRLIYYSQIVNDFQKGDIAEGYSVSREKKESFPLTVTSAQKNPTAFYLCASRPDDYNTEAFFGQGTRLTVV.